This T cell receptor beta chain appears in the sequencing data of a study of cytomegalovirus exposure and HLA in healthy donors. The study's findings and limits: The authors considered a cluster of highly shared sequence variants likely to be a sequencing artifact. An apparent linkage of common viral pathogens to several of the most significant clusters emerged in a later analysis.

CDR3 size: 16 residues. Germline CDR1 is SNHLY and CDR2 is FYNNEI. V was shortened by 2 bases and J by 2 bases, with 16 bases between the two germline ends. About this clone itself: Its antigen is not known.

This PCR relied on a set of 60 Vbeta primers and 13 Jbeta primers. Measured with immunoSEQ multiplex PCR; TCRdb has only the in-frame clones, and not every one. The table has 150,000 to 200,000 clones, just under 80% seen once; the top ten hold under 7%. This TCR came from a young woman in good health and CMV-seropositive. The sequencing input was PBMCs. The V and J genes are TRBV2 and TRBJ2-7, with a tentative D call TRBD2 (7 bases). CDR3 sequence reads: CASSELLRGGPYEQYF. CDR3 nucleotides: TGTGCCAGCAGTGAACTTCTGAGGGGGGGGCCCTACGAGCAGTACTTC.